Below, 14 T cell receptor beta chains from the same sample are listed, as sequenced in a study of OX40 agonist ivuxolimab in advanced cancers. Repertoires were generated with immunoSEQ multiplex PCR, while TCRdb's copy carries only in-frame clones and drops some. Of more than 75,000 clones listed, over 75% are singletons. This material consisted of CD4+ or CD8+ T cells sorted from blood, taken in a trial of the OX40 agonist ivuxolimab. Source of these receptors: an adult with an advanced solid tumor such as melanoma, head and neck, liver or kidney cancer.

The chain uses TRBV7-2 and TRBJ1-1; 9 bases are a match to TRBD1. Germline loops: CDR1 SGHTA, CDR2 FQGNSA. The CDR3 extends over 13 amino acids. V dropped 6 bases and J dropped 4; count of bases not matched to a gene: 3. The chain's CDR3 is CASRDRGTTEAFF. The CDR3 region has the DNA TGTGCCAGCAGGGACAGGGGAACCACTGAAGCTTTCTTT.

The chain has TRBV7-2 and TRBJ2-7; 8 bases align to TRBD2. CDR1 and CDR2 from the germline V gene are SGHTA and FQGNSA. The CDR3 extends over 14 amino acids. The V and J ends lost 2 bases and 2 bases, in that order; junction bases with no gene match: 2. The CDR3 bases are TGTGCCAGCAGCTTATTGGGACTAGCCTACGAGCAGTACTTC. Amino acid sequence: CASSLLGLAYEQYF. Full variable domain (missing parts from reference TRBV7-2 and TRBJ2-7): GAGVSQSPSNKVTEKGKDVELRCDPISGHTALYWYRQSLGQGLEFLIYFQGNSAPDKSGLPSDRFSAERTGGSVSTLTIQRTQQEDSAVYLCASSLLGLAYEQYFGPGTRLTVT.

V is TRBV2 and J is TRBJ2-1, with 11 bases lining up with TRBD1. Unmatched junction bases numbered 4, after V lost 4 bases and J lost 5 bases. The CDR3 is made up of 15 amino acids. Germline V gene data show CDR1 as SNHLY and CDR2 as FYNNEI. CDR3 sequence (DNA): TGTGCCAGCAGTGGAAGGGACAGGGGGGACAATGAGCAGTTCTTC. Amino acids: CASSGRDRGDNEQFF.

The chain has TRBV7-2 and TRBJ2-1; D ambiguous. V was cut by 1 base and J by 7 bases, with 8 bases left in between. CDR1 and CDR2 from the germline V gene are SGHTA and FQGNSA. The CDR3 runs 13 residues. CDR3 in DNA: TGTGCCAGCAGCTTAGTGTGGAAGAATGAGCAGTTCTTC. It encodes CASSLVWKNEQFF.

The J gene is TRBJ2-7, the V gene TRBV18, with no clear D. V shed 5 bases and J shed 4 bases, with 9 bases lying between them. Germline V CDR1 and CDR2: KGHSH, LQKENI. CDR3 length: 12 amino acids. CDR3 in amino acids: CASSTATYEQYF. DNA for the CDR3: TGTGCCAGCTCAACGGCTACTTACGAGCAGTACTTC.

This clone was detected once. The chain employs TRBV27 and TRBJ2-4; 12 bases match TRBD2. The germline V gene has CDR1 MNHEY and CDR2 SMNVEV (reference sequence). This CDR3 has 21 residues. V shed 1 base and J 3 bases; nucleotides not matched to a gene: 16. CDR3: CASSLFAPLAGGPSDKNIQYF. CDR3 DNA sequence: TGTGCCAGCAGTTTATTCGCGCCCCTAGCGGGAGGGCCAAGTGACAAAAACATTCAGTACTTC.

The gene calls are TRBV4-1 and TRBJ2-5, with no clear D. The CDR3 consists of 13 residues. Germline assignment: CDR1 MGHRA and CDR2 YSYEKL. With 5 bases removed from V and 5 bases from J, the gap between germline ends came to 12 bases. The CDR3 region has the DNA TGCGCCAGCAGCAGGATTCCCCGCGAGACCCAGTACTTC. Translating it yields CASSRIPRETQYF.

The CDR3, as DNA: TGTGCCAGCAGCTTAGTGGGCGGGAACCAAGAGACCCAGTACTTC. It encodes CASSLVGGNQETQYF. The genes are TRBV7-2 and TRBJ2-5, with D perhaps matching TRBD2 (6 bases). This CDR3 is built from 15 residues. The V gene's germline CDR1 is SGHTA and CDR2 FQGNSA. The V and J ends lost 1 base and 0 bases respectively, with 9 bases between them.

CDR3 sequence reads: CASSPMLDRSNTEAFF. The CDR3 region has the DNA TGTGCCAGCTCACCCATGTTGGACAGGTCGAACACTGAAGCTTTCTTT. The chain links TRBV18 to TRBJ1-1; 7 bases are shared with TRBD1. The germline gives CDR1 KGHSH, CDR2 LQKENI. The CDR3 is 16 amino acids. J was trimmed by 1 base and V by 3 bases; bases with no gene match: 8.

This chain joins TRBV7-7 and TRBJ1-6; D is unresolved. Germline values: CDR1 SSHAT, CDR2 FNYEAQ (reference sequence). The V end was cut by 4 bases, the J end by 0 bases, with 10 bases between. This CDR3 spans 16 amino acids. CDR3 residues: CASSYGRDSYNSPLHF. CDR3 DNA sequence: TGTGCCAGCAGCTACGGCCGGGACTCCTATAATTCACCCCTCCACTTT.

V and J are TRBV6-1 and TRBJ1-1; unclear D gene. This CDR3 comprises 16 residues. Germline CDR1 MNHNS, CDR2 SASEGT. Trimming left V 2 bases short and J 1 base short, with 14 bases between. CDR3 in amino acids: CASSEPLGKGNTEAFF. The CDR3 region has the DNA TGTGCCAGCAGTGAACCCCTAGGCAAGGGGAACACTGAAGCTTTCTTT.

This chain links TRBV7-3 with TRBJ2-1, with D perhaps matching TRBD1 or TRBD2 (7 bases each). The CDR3 totals 16 residues. V was shortened by 5 bases and J by 4 bases, with 18 bases between the two germline ends. Germline V gene sequence: CDR1 SGHTA, CDR2 FQGTGA. Here the CDR3 DNA reads TGTGCCAGCAGCCCGCACCAGGGGGGGATTTACAATGAGCAGTTCTTC. Protein: CASSPHQGGIYNEQFF.

The J gene is TRBJ1-4, the V gene TRBV5-1; D is undetermined. Trimming left V 4 bases short and J 8 bases short, with 15 bases between. Germline V CDR1 and CDR2: SGHRS, YFSETQ. The CDR3 has 14 amino acids. For the CDR3, the DNA is TGCGCCAGCAGCCAAGGGTTACCGGGGGAAAAACTGTTTTTT. It codes for CASSQGLPGEKLFF.

The chain has TRBV7-9 and TRBJ2-5; TRBD2 matches 9 bases. This CDR3 comprises 16 residues. V lost 0 bases to trimming and J lost 5 bases; unmatched junction nucleotides: 7. Germline assignment: CDR1 SEHNR and CDR2 FQNEAQ (reference sequence). The CDR3 DNA is TGTGCCAGCAGCTTAGCCCCAGCGGGGGGAGGTGAGACCCAGTACTTC. Its translation: CASSLAPAGGGETQYF.